The clone carrying this TCR beta chain is a singleton in its sample. The antigen remains undetermined. The data belong to a study of cytomegalovirus exposure and HLA in healthy donors. Study conclusions and caveats: TCR beta sequences reportedly predicted most subjects' HLA-A and HLA-B alleles accurately. The study labeled 150 or so TCR beta chains cytomegalovirus-associated. Analysis performed later found about 18,000 TCR beta sequences associated with HLA alleles at 0.05 false discovery rate. Judged likely to be a sequencing artifact was a cluster of highly shared sequence variants.

V dropped 7 bases and J dropped 2; count of bases not matched to a gene: 8. Germline lookup yields CDR1 SGHRS and CDR2 YFSETQ. The CDR3 runs to 14 residues. The PCR ran on 60 Vbeta and 13 Jbeta primers. Sequencing was performed with immunoSEQ multiplex PCR; in TCRdb, only in-frame clones are kept and a portion is missing. This table holds around 150,000 clones, more than 65% found once. The chain is built from TRBV5-1 and TRBJ2-7, with 8 nucleotides matching TRBD2. This clonotype was sampled from a woman between 35 and 50 years old in good health and CMV-seropositive. Sequenced input: PBMCs. CDR3 DNA sequence: TGCGCCAGCCTCGGTAGGCGGGAGGCCTACGAGCAGTACTTC. It yields the protein CASLGRREAYEQYF.